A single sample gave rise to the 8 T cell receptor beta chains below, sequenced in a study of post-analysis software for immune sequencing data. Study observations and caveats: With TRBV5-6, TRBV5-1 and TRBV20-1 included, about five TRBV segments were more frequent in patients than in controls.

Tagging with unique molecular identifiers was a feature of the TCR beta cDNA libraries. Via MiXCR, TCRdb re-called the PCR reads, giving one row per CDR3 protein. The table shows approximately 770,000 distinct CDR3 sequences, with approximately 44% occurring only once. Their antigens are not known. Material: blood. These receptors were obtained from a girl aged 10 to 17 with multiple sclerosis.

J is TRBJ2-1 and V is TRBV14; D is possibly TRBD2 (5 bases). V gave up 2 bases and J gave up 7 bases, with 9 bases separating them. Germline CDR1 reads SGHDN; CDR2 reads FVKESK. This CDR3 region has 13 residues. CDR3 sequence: CASSQLPGNEQFF. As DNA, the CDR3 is TGTGCCAGCAGCCAACTCCCGGGGAATGAGCAGTTCTTC. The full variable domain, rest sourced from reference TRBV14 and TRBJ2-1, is EAGVTQFPSHSVIEKGQTVTLRCDPISGHDNLYWYRRVMGKEIKFLLHFVKESKQDESGMPNNRFLAERTGGTYSTLKVQPAELEDSGVYFCASSQLPGNEQFFGPGTRLTVL.

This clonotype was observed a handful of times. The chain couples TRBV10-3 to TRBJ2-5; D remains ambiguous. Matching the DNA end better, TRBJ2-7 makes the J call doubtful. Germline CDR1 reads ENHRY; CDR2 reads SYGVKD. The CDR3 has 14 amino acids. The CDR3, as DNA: TGTGCCATCAGTGGGGCGACAACCCCCTACGAGCAGTACTTC. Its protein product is CAISGATTPYEQYF.

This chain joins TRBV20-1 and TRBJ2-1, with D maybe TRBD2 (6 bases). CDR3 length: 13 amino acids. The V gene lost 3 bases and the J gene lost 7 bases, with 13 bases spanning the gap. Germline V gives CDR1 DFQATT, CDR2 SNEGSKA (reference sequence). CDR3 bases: TGCAGTGCTAGTGGCGGGATAATAAATGAGCAGTTCTTC. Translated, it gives CSASGGIINEQFF.

The CDR3 sequence: CATSRDQATYNEQFF. CDR3 sequence (DNA): TGTGCCACCAGCAGAGATCAGGCTACCTACAATGAGCAGTTCTTC. The V gene is TRBV15, the J gene TRBJ2-1; no firm D call. CDR1 is LNHNV and CDR2 is YYDKDF in the germline V gene (reference sequence). The CDR3 covers 15 residues. The germline V and J ends were trimmed by 0 bases and 2 bases, with 8 bases remaining between them.

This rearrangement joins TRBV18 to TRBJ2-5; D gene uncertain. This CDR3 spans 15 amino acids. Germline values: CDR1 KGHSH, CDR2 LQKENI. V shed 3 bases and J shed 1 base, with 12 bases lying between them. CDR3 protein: CASSPPLMGQETQYF. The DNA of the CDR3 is TGTGCCAGCTCACCGCCCTTGATGGGCCAAGAGACCCAGTACTTC. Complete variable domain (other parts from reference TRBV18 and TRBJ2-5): NAGVMQNPRHLVRRRGQEARLRCSPMKGHSHVYWYRQLPEEGLKFMVYLQKENIIDESGMPKERFSAEFPKEGPSILRIQQVVRGDSAAYFCASSPPLMGQETQYFGPGTRLLVL.

CDR3: CASSLKGNTQYF. Here the CDR3 DNA reads TGTGCCAGCAGTTTGAAGGGAAATACGCAGTATTTT. The chain employs TRBV12-3 or TRBV12-4 and TRBJ2-3; D remains unclear. Trimming left V 3 bases short and J 7 bases short, with 8 bases between. The CDR3 is 12 amino acids.

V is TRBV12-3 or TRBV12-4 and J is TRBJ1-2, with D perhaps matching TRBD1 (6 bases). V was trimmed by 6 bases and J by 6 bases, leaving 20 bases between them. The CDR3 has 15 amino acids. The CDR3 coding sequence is TGTGCCAGCAGCCGTTCCCTTGGGGGGCCTAATGGCTACACCTTC. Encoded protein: CASSRSLGGPNGYTF.

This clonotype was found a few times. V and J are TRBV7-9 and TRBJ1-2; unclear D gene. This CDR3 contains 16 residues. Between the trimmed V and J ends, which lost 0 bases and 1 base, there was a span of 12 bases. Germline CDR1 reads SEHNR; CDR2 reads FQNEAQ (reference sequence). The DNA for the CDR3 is TGTGCCAGCAGCTTAGCAGCTGGGAGGAGTAACTATGGCTACACCTTC. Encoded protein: CASSLAAGRSNYGYTF.